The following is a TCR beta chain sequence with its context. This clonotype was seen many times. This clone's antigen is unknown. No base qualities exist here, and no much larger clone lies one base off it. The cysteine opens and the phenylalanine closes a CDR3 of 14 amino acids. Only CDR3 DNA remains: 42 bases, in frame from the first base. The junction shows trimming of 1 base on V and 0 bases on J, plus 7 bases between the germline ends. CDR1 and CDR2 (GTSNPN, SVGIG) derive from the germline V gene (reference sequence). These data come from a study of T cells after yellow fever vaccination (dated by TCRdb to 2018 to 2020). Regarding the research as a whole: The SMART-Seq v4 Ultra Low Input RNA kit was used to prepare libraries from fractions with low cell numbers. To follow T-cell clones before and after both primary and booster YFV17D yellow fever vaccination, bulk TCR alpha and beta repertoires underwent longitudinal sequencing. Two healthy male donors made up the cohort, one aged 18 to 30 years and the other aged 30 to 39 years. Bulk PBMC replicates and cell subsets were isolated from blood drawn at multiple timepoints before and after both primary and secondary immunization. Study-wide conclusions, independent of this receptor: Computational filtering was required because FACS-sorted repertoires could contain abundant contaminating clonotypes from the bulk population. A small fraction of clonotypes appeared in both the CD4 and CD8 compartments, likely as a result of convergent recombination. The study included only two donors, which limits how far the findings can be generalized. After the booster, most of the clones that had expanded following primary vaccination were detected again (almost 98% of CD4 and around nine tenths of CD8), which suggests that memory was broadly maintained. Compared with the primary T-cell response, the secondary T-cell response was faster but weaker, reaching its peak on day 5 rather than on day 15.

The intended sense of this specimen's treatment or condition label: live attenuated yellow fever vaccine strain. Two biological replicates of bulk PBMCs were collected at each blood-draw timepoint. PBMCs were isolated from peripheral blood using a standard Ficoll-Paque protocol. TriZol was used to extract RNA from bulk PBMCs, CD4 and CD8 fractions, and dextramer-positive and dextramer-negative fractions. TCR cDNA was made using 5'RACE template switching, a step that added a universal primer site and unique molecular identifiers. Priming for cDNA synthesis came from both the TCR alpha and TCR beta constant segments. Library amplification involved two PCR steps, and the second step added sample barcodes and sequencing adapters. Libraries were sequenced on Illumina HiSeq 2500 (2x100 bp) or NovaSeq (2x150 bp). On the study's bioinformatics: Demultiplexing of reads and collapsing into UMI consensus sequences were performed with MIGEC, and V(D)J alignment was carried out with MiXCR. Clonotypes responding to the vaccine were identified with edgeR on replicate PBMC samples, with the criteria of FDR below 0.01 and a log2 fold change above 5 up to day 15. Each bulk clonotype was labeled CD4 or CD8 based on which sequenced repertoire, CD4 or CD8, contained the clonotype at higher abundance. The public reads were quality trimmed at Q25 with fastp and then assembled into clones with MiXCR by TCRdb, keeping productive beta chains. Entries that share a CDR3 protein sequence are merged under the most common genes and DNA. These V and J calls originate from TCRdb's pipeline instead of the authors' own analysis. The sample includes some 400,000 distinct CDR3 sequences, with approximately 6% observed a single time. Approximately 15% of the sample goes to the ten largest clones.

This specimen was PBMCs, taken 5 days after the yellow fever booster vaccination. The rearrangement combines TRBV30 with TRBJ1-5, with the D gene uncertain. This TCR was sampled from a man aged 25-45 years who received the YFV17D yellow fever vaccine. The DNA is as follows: TGTGCCTGGAGTGGACCATATAGCAATCAGCCCCAGCATTTT. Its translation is CAWSGPYSNQPQHF.